Following are 27 T cell receptor beta chains from one sample sequenced in a study of T cells in Graves' hyperthyroidism and ophthalmopathy. Amplification of TCR beta CDR3 regions was performed using RNA transcripts as template. HTBI primers were employed in a first-round RT-PCR of the TCR CDR3. TCRdb redid the calling of the multiplex PCR reads with MiXCR, one entry per CDR3 protein. The sample includes approximately 520,000 distinct CDR3 sequences, less than 25% of them seen just once. The sequenced sample was blood. The receptor source for this set is a man between 18 and 35 years old with Graves' hyperthyroidism.

Many counts were recorded for this clonotype. V usage is TRBV6-1 and J usage is TRBJ1-1; D is undetermined. The germline CDR1 and CDR2 sequences are MNHNS and SASEGT. CDR3 length equals 17 residues. Deletions cut 2 bases from V and 2 bases from J, with 18 bases between. CDR3 sequence (DNA): TGTGCCAGCAGTGAATCTTCAAGGGCCATTCTAAACACTGAAGCTTTCTTT. Translation: CASSESSRAILNTEAFF.

The rearrangement joins TRBV12-3 or TRBV12-4 to TRBJ1-2; D gene uncertain. V was shortened by 1 base and J by 2 bases, with 17 bases between the two germline ends. This CDR3 has 17 residues. The CDR3 DNA is TGTGCCAGCAGTTTAGGGTCGGTAGGGATAGGGAACTATGGCTACACCTTC. The encoded protein is CASSLGSVGIGNYGYTF.

This clonotype occurred many times. V gene TRBV6-1 combines with J gene TRBJ1-1, with D tentatively TRBD1 (5 bases). Trimming took off 2 bases at V and 6 bases at J, with 10 bases between the two ends. The germline V gene has CDR1 MNHNS and CDR2 SASEGT. There are 13 residues in the CDR3. The CDR3 is CASSESWGAEAFF. In nucleotides, the CDR3 is TGTGCCAGCAGTGAATCTTGGGGGGCTGAAGCTTTCTTT.

The table lists this clonotype with many counts. In DNA, the CDR3 is TGTGCCAGCAGCGTACAAGGGGACACTGAAGCTTTCTTT. This gives the protein CASSVQGDTEAFF. The gene calls are TRBV9 and TRBJ1-1, with a possible D match to TRBD1 (5 bases). The V end was cut by 1 base, the J end by 3 bases, with 7 bases between. CDR3 length equals 13 residues. CDR1 is SGDLS, CDR2 YYNGEE, per germline. Using reference TRBV9 and TRBJ1-1 for the parts outside the CDR3, the full variable domain is DSGVTQTPKHLITATGQRVTLRCSPRSGDLSVYWYQQSLDQGLQFLIQYYNGEERAKGNILERFSAQQFPDLHSELNLSSLELGDSALYFCASSVQGDTEAFFGQGTRLTVV.

The J gene is TRBJ2-4, the V gene TRBV6-2 or TRBV6-3, with a possible D match to TRBD1 (6 bases). This CDR3 is 17 amino acids long. V was shortened by 4 bases and J by 0 bases, with 16 bases between the two germline ends. CDR1 is MNHEY and CDR2 is SVGEGT in the germline V gene. CDR3 in amino acids: CASSCGTGMRAKNIQYF. The DNA of the CDR3 is TGTGCCAGCAGTTGCGGAACAGGGATGAGAGCCAAAAACATTCAGTACTTC.

Ten or more counts support this clonotype. The V and J genes are TRBV6-1 and TRBJ1-1, with D unresolved. CDR3 length: 15 residues. Trimming removed 0 bases from V and 0 bases from J, with 8 bases in between. CDR1 is MNHNS and CDR2 is SASEGT in the germline V gene. CDR3: CASSEAHFMNTEAFF. The CDR3 DNA is TGTGCCAGCAGTGAAGCCCACTTCATGAACACTGAAGCTTTCTTT.

The table lists this clonotype with a few counts. The rearrangement uses TRBV9 and TRBJ2-7; 11 bases match TRBD2. The CDR3 has 15 residues. Looked up from germline, CDR1 is SGDLS and CDR2 is YYNGEE. The ends lost 4 bases at V and 5 bases at J; junction bases unmatched: 8. The CDR3 bases are TGTGCCAGCAGCCCCCTAGCGGGGGGTCGACACGAGCAGTACTTC. This sequence encodes CASSPLAGGRHEQYF.

This clonotype came up many times. In DNA form, the CDR3 reads TGTGCCAGTAGTAGGGACGCTCCTAGCAATCAGCCCCAGCATTTT. Its translation is CASSRDAPSNQPQHF. The rearrangement uses TRBV19 and TRBJ1-5, with D tentatively TRBD1 (5 bases). V lost 4 bases to trimming and J lost 0 bases, with 10 bases between them. The CDR3 runs 15 residues. Germline CDR1 is LNHDA and CDR2 is SQIVND (reference sequence).

The chain links TRBV19 to TRBJ1-5; 7 bases line up with TRBD1. The V and J ends lost 10 bases and 4 bases, in that order; junction bases with no gene match: 4. CDR1 LNHDA and CDR2 SQIVND come from the germline V gene (reference sequence). The CDR3 consists of 12 residues. The CDR3 bases are TGTGCCACCGGGACAGAAAATCAGCCCCAGCATTTT. Residues: CATGTENQPQHF.

This clonotype came up many times. The V gene is TRBV19, the J gene TRBJ1-1; D remains ambiguous. Trimming took off 10 bases at V and 5 bases at J, with 17 bases between the two ends. The CDR3 is 13 amino acids. Germline CDR1 reads LNHDA; CDR2 reads SQIVND (reference sequence). The CDR3 coding sequence is TGTGCCACCTCCTGGGTCTACGGGACTGAAGCTTTCTTT. The encoded protein is CATSWVYGTEAFF.

This clonotype was found a few times. V gene TRBV12-3 or TRBV12-4 combines with J gene TRBJ2-7; D could derive from TRBD1 or TRBD2 (5 bases each). The CDR3 contains 14 residues. Trimming left V 3 bases short and J 0 bases short, with 9 bases between. Written as DNA, the CDR3 is TGTGCCAGCAGTTTTGGGGGAAACTCCTACGAGCAGTACTTC. It is translated as CASSFGGNSYEQYF.

Ten or more counts support this clonotype. The rearrangement links TRBV28 to TRBJ1-5, with 7 nucleotides matching TRBD1. V was pared by 5 bases and J by 1 base, with 17 bases of the junction left unmatched. Looked up from germline, CDR1 is MDHEN and CDR2 is SYDVKM. The CDR3 length is 19 residues. CDR3 sequence (DNA): TGTGCCAGCAGTCCTCGACAGGGATGGTACGAAAGGAGCAATCAGCCCCAGCATTTT. This sequence encodes CASSPRQGWYERSNQPQHF.

This clonotype was observed a handful of times. The chain is built from TRBV11-2 and TRBJ2-7, with 16 nucleotides matching TRBD2. After removal of 7 bases from V and 4 bases from J, the junction contained 4 bases not matched to a gene. Looked up from germline, CDR1 is SGHAT and CDR2 is FQNNGV. CDR3 size: 15 residues. CDR3 DNA sequence: TGTGCCAGCATCGGGACTAGCGGGAGGGGGTACGAGCAGTACTTC. This sequence encodes CASIGTSGRGYEQYF.

The chain has TRBV6-4 and TRBJ1-1; possibly TRBD1 for D (6 bases). The CDR3 has 14 residues. Germline V lookup: CDR1 MRHNA, CDR2 SNTAGT. V was clipped by 3 bases and J by 4 bases, with 12 bases between them. CDR3: CASSELRGATEAFF. The CDR3 DNA sequence: TGTGCCAGCAGTGAACTCCGGGGGGCCACTGAAGCTTTCTTT.

The chain recombines TRBV12-3 or TRBV12-4 with TRBJ1-5, with D perhaps matching TRBD1 (5 bases). Trimming took off 6 bases at V and 9 bases at J, with 18 bases between the two ends. The CDR3 consists of 14 residues. The DNA for the CDR3 is TGTGCCAGCAGACCTGGGACGGCACTCGGGCCCCAGCATTTT. Its protein is CASRPGTALGPQHF.

The chain couples TRBV6-2 or TRBV6-3 to TRBJ1-1; 7 nucleotides align to TRBD1. The CDR3 runs 15 residues. The V segment lost 6 bases and the J segment 10 bases; nucleotides outside the gene matches: 17. CDR1 MNHEY and CDR2 SVGEGT come from the germline V gene. Here the CDR3 reads CASRPTWTGQRVAFF. CDR3 nucleotide sequence: TGTGCCAGCAGGCCGACATGGACAGGACAGCGAGTAGCTTTCTTT.

This clonotype was seen ten or more times. The V call is TRBV15, the J call TRBJ2-7; D possibly uses TRBD1 or TRBD2 (5 bases each). From germline, CDR1 is LNHNV and CDR2 YYDKDF (reference sequence). V dropped 5 bases and J dropped 4 bases, with 12 bases sitting between them. CDR3 length: 13 residues. CDR3 loop: CATSDRDGYEQYF. Written as DNA, the CDR3 is TGTGCCACCAGCGACCGGGACGGTTACGAGCAGTACTTC.

This clonotype was counted at least ten times. The J gene is TRBJ2-7, the V gene TRBV2, with D perhaps TRBD1 (5 bases). This CDR3 has 13 amino acids. Looked up from germline, CDR1 is SNHLY and CDR2 is FYNNEI. V was trimmed by 8 bases and J by 0 bases, leaving 11 bases between them. In nucleotides, the CDR3 is TGTGCCAGCCAAAGACAGAGCTCCTACGAGCAGTACTTC. Translation gives CASQRQSSYEQYF.

This clonotype was observed a handful of times. The rearrangement links TRBV14 to TRBJ1-2, with TRBD1 as a possible D gene (6 bases). This CDR3 has 15 amino acids. Germline CDR1 is SGHDN and CDR2 is FVKESK. Trimming cost V 4 bases and J 7 bases, with 19 bases left between them. For the CDR3, the DNA is TGTGCCAGCAGCCGGACGGGCGGGGGGCGAGGTGGCTACACCTTC. Protein: CASSRTGGGRGGYTF.

The rearrangement links TRBV12-5 to TRBJ1-2, with D maybe TRBD1 (6 bases). V lost 2 bases and J 1 base, leaving 17 bases between the germline ends. The germline V gene has CDR1 LGHNT and CDR2 FRNRAP. This CDR3 spans 17 amino acids. The CDR3 here is CASGLTPQAGDNYGYTF. CDR3 bases: TGTGCTAGTGGTTTGACCCCTCAGGCAGGGGATAACTATGGCTACACCTTC.

This chain connects TRBV19 to TRBJ1-5; the match to TRBD1 covers 9 bases. The CDR3 covers 15 residues. Germline assignment: CDR1 LNHDA and CDR2 SQIVND (reference sequence). V shed 6 bases and J 6 bases; nucleotides not matched to a gene: 9. DNA of the CDR3: TGTGCCAGTAGGTTACAGGGGGCGCTTTCTCAGCCCCAGCATTTT. Translated: CASRLQGALSQPQHF.

This clonotype was recorded once. The chain recombines TRBV28 with TRBJ2-7; the D call may be TRBD1 or TRBD2 (5 bases each). Per the germline V gene, CDR1 is MDHEN and CDR2 is SYDVKM. V was clipped by 1 base and J by 0 bases, with 13 bases between them. CDR3 length equals 16 residues. The CDR3 is CASSLFDLGDSYEQYF. CDR3 nucleotides: TGTGCCAGCAGTTTATTCGATCTGGGGGACTCCTACGAGCAGTACTTC. The full variable domain, with the rest looked up from reference TRBV28 and TRBJ2-7, is DVKVTQSSRYLVKRTGEKVFLECVQDMDHENMFWYRQDPGLGLRLIYFSYDVKMKEKGDIPEGYSVSREKKERFSLILESASTNQTSMYLCASSLFDLGDSYEQYFGPGTRLTVT.

Remarks on this clonotype: Without the conserved terminal phenylalanine or tryptophan, this CDR3 likely stems from a read error. CDR3 nucleotides: TGTGCCAGCAGCTTGGTTACAGTCATGAACACTGAAGCTTTCCTT. Translation: CASSLVTVMNTEAFL. The chain has TRBV7-9 and TRBJ1-1; D remains ambiguous. The germline V and J ends were trimmed by 3 bases and 0 bases, with 11 bases remaining between them. Germline CDR1 is SEHNR and CDR2 is FQNEAQ (reference sequence). The CDR3 has 15 residues.

This clonotype occurred many times. V gene TRBV12-5 combines with J gene TRBJ2-7; D might be TRBD2 (6 bases). CDR3 length equals 12 residues. Germline V gene data show CDR1 as LGHNT and CDR2 as FRNRAP. Trimming took 3 bases from V and 7 from J, leaving 10 bases between them. The CDR3 is CASGLPGVEQYF. Written as DNA, the CDR3 is TGTGCTAGTGGTTTACCGGGGGTTGAGCAGTACTTC.

The CDR3 DNA reads as TGTGCCAGAACCATCCTCGGGACACAGCGTTTCTTT. This translates into CARTILGTQRFF. The chain links TRBV9 to TRBJ1-1, with D perhaps TRBD1 (6 bases). V lost 8 bases to trimming and J lost 13 bases, with 21 bases between them. CDR1 is SGDLS, CDR2 YYNGEE, per germline. The CDR3 has 12 residues.

This clonotype came up many times. V usage is TRBV5-1 and J usage is TRBJ1-2; 8 positions agree with TRBD1. CDR3 length equals 15 residues. V gave up 4 bases and J gave up 8 bases; unmatched junction bases: 13. Germline V gene lookup returns CDR1 SGHRS and CDR2 YFSETQ. The CDR3 reads CASSQGDRSWGGYTF. CDR3 bases: TGCGCCAGCAGCCAGGGGGACAGGTCTTGGGGAGGCTACACCTTC. The variable domain in full, completed from reference TRBV5-1 and TRBJ1-2, reads KAGVTQTPRYLIKTRGQQVTLSCSPISGHRSVSWYQQTPGQGLQFLFEYFSETQRNKGNFPGRFSGRQFSNSRSEMNVSTLELGDSALYLCASSQGDRSWGGYTFGSGTRLTVV.

This clonotype came up many times. The J gene is TRBJ1-3, the V gene TRBV6-1; D remains ambiguous. The germline CDR1 and CDR2 sequences are MNHNS and SASEGT. V was shortened by 1 base and J by 4 bases, with 11 bases between the two germline ends. CDR3 size: 15 residues. The CDR3 coding sequence is TGTGCCAGCAGTGAAGATGGAGGGTCAGGAAACACCATATATTTT. It codes for CASSEDGGSGNTIYF.